These T cell receptor beta chains were read from a single sample in a study of prognosis after radiotherapy for stage I lung cancer. From the multiplex PCR reads, TCRdb called clonotypes with MiXCR, one entry per CDR3 protein. The sample has over 14,000 distinct CDR3 sequences; around a quarter are singletons. This sample comprised PBMCs, obtained before or after stereotactic body radiation therapy (not recorded which). The source of these receptors is a donor over 45 with non-small cell lung cancer. CDR3s include the opening cysteine and the closing phenylalanine or tryptophan. D genes are given only for firm matches. The listing skips clone size in some rows; elsewhere it reads once, few, many or a size class.

clone size | J gene | D gene | V gene | CDR3 DNA | CDR3 protein
many | TRBJ1-1 | - | TRBV4-2 | TGTGCCAGCAGCCAGGGCGGCGAGGACACTGAAGCTTTCTTT | CASSQGGEDTEAFF
many | TRBJ2-2 | - | TRBV19 | TGTGCCAGTACGAGGCTAATGAACACCGGGGAGCTGTTTTTT | CASTRLMNTGELFF
medium-sized | TRBJ2-1 | TRBD2 | TRBV6-9 | TGTGCCAGCAGTGGAACCCTAGCGGGAGCATACAATGAGCAGTTCTTC | CASSGTLAGAYNEQFF
medium-sized | TRBJ2-1 | - | TRBV28 | TGTGCCAGCAGTTTAATTTTACAGGGCTACAATGAGCAGTTCTTC | CASSLILQGYNEQFF
many | TRBJ1-2 | - | TRBV9 | TGTGCCAGCAGCGGGGACTTAGGGGGCTACACCTTC | CASSGDLGGYTF
- | TRBJ2-1 | - | TRBV7-8 | TGTGCCAGCACCCCGTGGTGGGAGCAGTTCTTC | CASTPWWEQFF
medium-sized | TRBJ2-7 | - | TRBV28 | TGTGCCAGCAGTTTTGCGGGGGCGGGGTACGAGCAGTACTTC | CASSFAGAGYEQYF
- | TRBJ2-4 | - | TRBV6-1 | TGTGCCACCGCTCTGAACATTCAGTACTTC | CATALNIQYF
many | TRBJ2-2 | - | TRBV7-7 | TGTGCTAGCAGCTCCACCGGAGGGACCGGGGAGCTGTTTTTT | CASSSTGGTGELFF
- | TRBJ2-7 | - | TRBV7-3 | TGTGCCAGCAGCTTTATGCCCGCCTCCTACGGGCAGTACTTC | CASSFMPASYGQYF
many | TRBJ1-5 | - | TRBV3-1 | TGTGCCAGCAGCCAAGGAATCGTGTATCGCAATCAGCCCCAGCATTTT | CASSQGIVYRNQPQHF
- | TRBJ2-7 | - | TRBV7-3 | TGTGCCAGCAGCGCCAGGGACAAAAGCTCCTACGAGCAGTACTTC | CASSARDKSSYEQYF
many | TRBJ2-7 | TRBD1 | TRBV6-5 | TGTGCCAGCAGTTACCAACAGGGGACCCACTACGAGCAGTACTTC | CASSYQQGTHYEQYF
medium-sized | TRBJ2-7 | TRBD2 | TRBV9 | TGTGCCAGCAGCGTAGGGGAGGGACCCATACCCCACGAGCAGTACTTC | CASSVGEGPIPHEQYF
many | TRBJ2-5 | - | TRBV6-1 | TGTGCTGGTCCGATAGAGACCCAGTACTTC | CAGPIETQYF
many | TRBJ1-1 | - | TRBV11-2 | TGTGCCAGCAGCTTAGTCAGCAGGGGCATGGGGACTGAAGCTTTCTTT | CASSLVSRGMGTEAFF
- | TRBJ2-5 | TRBD1 | TRBV27 | TGTGCCAGCAGTTCATCGACAGGGAGACAAGAGACCCAGTACTTC | CASSSSTGRQETQYF
many | TRBJ2-2 | - | TRBV5-5 | TGTGCCAGCACCCCCGGGCACGAAAGCACCGGGGAGCTGTTTTTT | CASTPGHESTGELFF
medium-sized | TRBJ2-1 | TRBD1 | TRBV12-3/TRBV12-4 | TGTGCCAGCAGTGACCCCGGGACAGGGTGGCGCAATGAGCAGTTCTTC | CASSDPGTGWRNEQFF
- | TRBJ1-5 | - | TRBV27 | TGTGCCAGCAGTATCCGCGACTGGGGCGAGCCCCAGCATTTT | CASSIRDWGEPQHF
many | TRBJ1-5 | - | TRBV28 | TGTGCCAGCAGTTTTCTATTTGGCAATCAGCCCCAGCATTTT | CASSFLFGNQPQHF
medium-sized | TRBJ2-3 | - | TRBV20-1 | TGCAGTGCTAGAGACCGGAGCACAGATACGCAGTATTTT | CSARDRSTDTQYF
many | TRBJ1-5 | - | TRBV5-6 | TGTGCCAGCAGCTTGGACGGCTATAGCAATCAGCCCCAGCATTTT | CASSLDGYSNQPQHF
many | TRBJ2-1 | - | TRBV7-9 | TGTGCCAGCAGGTCTGACACCTACAATGAGCAGTTCTTC | CASRSDTYNEQFF
- | TRBJ2-2 | - | TRBV6-9 | TGTGCCAGCAGTTACGGCGTGACTCTGAACACCGGGGAGCTGTTTTTT | CASSYGVTLNTGELFF
- | TRBJ1-5 | - | TRBV28 | TGTGCAAGAACCTTTTTCGGAGGGAATCAGCCCCAGCATTTT | CARTFFGGNQPQHF
once | TRBJ2-3 | - | TRBV7-3 | TGTGCCAGCAGCCGTCGACACTCACTCACATATACGCAGTATTTT | CASSRRHSLTYTQYF
- | TRBJ2-5 | TRBD2 | TRBV6-5 | TGTGCCAGCAGTTCCAGCGGGGTGGGGGGTAAGACCCAGTACTTC | CASSSSGVGGKTQYF
many | TRBJ2-5 | - | TRBV12-3/TRBV12-4 | TGTGCCAGCAGTACCCAGGTAGGGCAAGAGACCCAGTACTTC | CASSTQVGQETQYF
many | TRBJ2-7 | - | TRBV29-1 | TGCAGCGTTGAACCAGACGGAACCTACGAGCAGTACTTC | CSVEPDGTYEQYF
medium-sized | TRBJ2-2 | - | TRBV27 | TGTGCCAGCAGTTTATGGGGCACCGGGGAGCTGTTTTTT | CASSLWGTGELFF
many | TRBJ1-6 | - | TRBV5-6 | TGTGCCAGCGCCTCGACCCTCCGCCCGAATTCACCCCTCCACTTT | CASASTLRPNSPLHF
many | TRBJ2-7 | - | TRBV20-1 | TGCAGTGCTCACTCAGGCGGCTACGAGCAGTACTTC | CSAHSGGYEQYF
many | TRBJ2-1 | TRBD1 | TRBV5-4 | TGTGCCAGCAGCTTACAGGGGAATTACTACAATGAGCAGTTCTTC | CASSLQGNYYNEQFF
medium-sized | TRBJ2-1 | - | TRBV24-1 | TGTGCCACCAGTGATAACGGGGGATTCTCGCGGAATGAGCAGTTCTTC | CATSDNGGFSRNEQFF
- | TRBJ2-7 | - | TRBV18 | TGTGCCAGCTCATCCGAACCCTCCTACGAGCAGTACTTC | CASSSEPSYEQYF
many | TRBJ1-2 | - | TRBV7-8 | TGTGCCAGCAGCGGATTACAGAGTAACTATGGCTACACCTTC | CASSGLQSNYGYTF
- | TRBJ2-7 | TRBD2 | TRBV11-1 | TGTGCCAGCAGATTGGGTCTAGCGGGCATCTACGAGCAGTACTTC | CASRLGLAGIYEQYF
large | TRBJ2-3 | TRBD2 | TRBV5-1 | TGCGCCAGCAGCTTGAGCGGGGATTACACAGATACGCAGTATTTT | CASSLSGDYTDTQYF
many | TRBJ1-6 | - | TRBV7-9 | TGTGCCACCCATCCGCGGGGGCCGAATTCACCCCTCCACTTT | CATHPRGPNSPLHF
medium-sized | TRBJ2-3 | - | TRBV5-1 | TGCGCCAGCAGCTTAACAGGGTACAGAGATACGCAGTATTTT | CASSLTGYRDTQYF
many | TRBJ2-1 | TRBD2 | TRBV9 | TGTGCCAGCAGCCCACGAACGGGACTAGCGGCTGGCTACAATGAGCAGTTCTTC | CASSPRTGLAAGYNEQFF
medium-sized | TRBJ2-1 | TRBD2 | TRBV2 | TGTGCCAGCAGTGGCCTTAGCGGGAGTCCCTACAATGAGCAGTTCTTC | CASSGLSGSPYNEQFF
many | TRBJ2-7 | - | TRBV10-3 | TGTGCCATCAGTGAATGGGGACAAAGGGGCGAGCAGTACTTC | CAISEWGQRGEQYF
many | TRBJ2-1 | TRBD2 | TRBV28 | TGTGCCAGCAATATACCCGGGGGGGGGGCCAATGAGCAGTTCTTC | CASNIPGGGANEQFF
medium-sized | TRBJ2-2 | TRBD2 | TRBV6-1 | TGTGCCAGCAGGAGACTAGCGGGAGGGCTTGCCGGGGAGCTGTTTTTT | CASRRLAGGLAGELFF
- | TRBJ2-5 | - | TRBV28 | TGTGCCAGCCGCCCCAGGTCACTACCAAGAGACAAGTACTTC | CASRPRSLPRDKYF
medium-sized | TRBJ2-3 | TRBD2 | TRBV20-1 | TGCAGTGCTAGAGCCGCCCAAGGGGCGGGAGGGACAGATACGCAGTATTTT | CSARAAQGAGGTDTQYF
many | TRBJ2-3 | - | TRBV3-1 | TGTGCCAGCAGCCAAGATAGAGGGGGAGTGACAGATACGCAGTATTTT | CASSQDRGGVTDTQYF
once | TRBJ2-7 | - | TRBV20-1 | TGCAGTGCTAGAGCCCCCGGGACCCACTACGAGCAGTACTTC | CSARAPGTHYEQYF
- | TRBJ2-3 | TRBD2 | TRBV20-1 | TGCAGTGCTAGGAGTGCGGGAGGGGGGGCAGATACCCAGTATTTT | CSARSAGGGADTQYF
- | TRBJ2-2 | - | TRBV18 | TGTGCCAGCTCACCAAACTATCCAGGGACCGTTGAGCTGTTTTTT | CASSPNYPGTVELFF
medium-sized | TRBJ1-1 | - | TRBV28 | TGTGCCAGCAAGGTAAGGTACACTGAAGCTTTCTTT | CASKVRYTEAFF
- | TRBJ1-6 | - | TRBV6-4 | TGTCCCAGCTCAAGCTCCTATAATTCACCCCACCACTTT | CPSSSSYNSPHHF